This entry lists 20 T cell receptor beta chains sequenced from one sample in a study of Ad26.COV2.S vaccination and SARS-CoV-2 variants. As for treatment: over 15 received Ad26.COV2.S at low or high dose, single or two shots; about five received placebo; per-sample allocation not given. Samples came from day 63 after the first vaccine or placebo injection. Repertoires were generated with immunoSEQ multiplex PCR, while TCRdb's copy carries only in-frame clones and drops some. The repertoire has roughly 320,000 clones, just under 85% of them found once; the top ten carry around 2.2%. The sequenced sample was peripheral blood, obtained in a trial of Ad26.COV2.S vaccine versus placebo. These receptors originate from a person aged 18 to 59 who received the Ad26.COV2.S COVID-19 vaccine or a placebo.

This clone showed up just once. J is TRBJ1-2 and V is TRBV6-5, with TRBD1 as a possible D gene (5 bases). CDR3 size: 14 residues. Per germline, CDR1 MNHEY and CDR2 SVGAGI. Trimming stripped 6 bases from V and 2 bases from J, with 13 bases between. The CDR3 bases are TGTGCCAGCAGCCCCCACGGGGGAAACTATGGCTACACCTTC. Protein sequence: CASSPHGGNYGYTF.

The table lists this clone with a count of one. The CDR3 DNA sequence: TGCAGCGTTGAACGGCACTCGAACACTGAAGCTTTCTTT. It encodes CSVERHSNTEAFF. The chain couples TRBV29-1 to TRBJ1-1; D is unresolved. V lost 2 bases and J lost 1, with 8 bases in between. This CDR3 spans 13 amino acids. Looked up from germline, CDR1 is SQVTM and CDR2 is ANQGSEA.

This chain uses TRBV9 with TRBJ2-2; perhaps D is TRBD1 or TRBD2 (5 bases each). Germline lookup yields CDR1 SGDLS and CDR2 YYNGEE. The CDR3 consists of 15 residues. V gave up 5 bases and J gave up 1 base, with 12 bases separating them. The CDR3 nucleotides are TGTGCCAGCAGTGGGGACGGACTGAACACCGGGGAGCTGTTTTTT. Its protein product is CASSGDGLNTGELFF.

Comments on this clone: The junction departs from germline at one end; a sequencing error may be responsible. The chain joins TRBV29-1 to TRBJ1-2; TRBD1 might be the D (6 bases). CDR1 is SQVTM, CDR2 ANQGSEA, per germline. The CDR3 extends over 9 amino acids. The CDR3 nucleotides read TGCAGCGTTGAAGATGGCAGGGGATTC. Residues: CSVEDGRGF.

V gene TRBV6-5 combines with J gene TRBJ2-5, with D possibly being TRBD1 or TRBD2 (6 bases each). The germline V gene encodes CDR1 MNHEY and CDR2 SVGAGI. The V and J ends lost 7 bases and 7 bases respectively, with 13 bases between them. This CDR3 spans 12 amino acids. CDR3 DNA sequence: TGTGCCAGCATCCCAGGGGAGGTGACCCAGTACTTC. Its translation is CASIPGEVTQYF.

V is TRBV5-1 and J is TRBJ1-2; unclear D gene. The CDR3 runs 11 residues. The germline CDR1 and CDR2 sequences are SGHRS and YFSETQ. Trimming pared 0 bases from V and 8 bases from J, leaving 5 bases between. The CDR3 here is CASSLGQGYTF. The CDR3 DNA sequence: TGCGCCAGCAGCTTGGGCCAGGGCTACACCTTC.

The V call is TRBV11-2, the J call TRBJ1-5, with a possible D match to TRBD1 (6 bases). The CDR3 runs to 17 residues. CDR1 is SGHAT, CDR2 FQNNGV, per germline. With 1 base removed from V and 2 bases from J, the gap between germline ends came to 15 bases. The CDR3 is CASSLGGAGARNQPQHF. CDR3 nucleotide sequence: TGTGCCAGCAGCTTAGGCGGAGCAGGGGCCCGCAATCAGCCCCAGCATTTT.

This clone was detected only a few times. The rearrangement links TRBV5-6 to TRBJ1-6, with 8 bases identical to TRBD1. Germline CDR1 is SGHDT and CDR2 is YYEEEE. The J segment lost 9 bases and the V segment lost 4 bases, leaving 15 bases of the junction unmatched. This CDR3 has 17 residues. The CDR3 DNA is TGTGCCAGCAGCCCTGGACAGGGCCAAGGCGTAGGTTCACCCCTCCACTTT. Residues: CASSPGQGQGVGSPLHF.

Written as DNA, the CDR3 is TGCAGCGCGGGGACAGGGGCCACTGAAGCTTTCTTT. It codes for CSAGTGATEAFF. This chain connects TRBV29-1 to TRBJ1-1; 10 bases are shared with TRBD1. The CDR3 is 12 residues long. V shed 7 bases and J 4 bases; nucleotides not matched to a gene: 3. Germline V gene sequence: CDR1 SQVTM, CDR2 ANQGSEA.

V gene TRBV6-5 combines with J gene TRBJ2-7; 8 bases line up with TRBD1. This CDR3 contains 13 residues. The junction had 7 bases not matched to a gene; V was cut back by 7 bases and J by 5 bases. From germline, CDR1 is MNHEY and CDR2 SVGAGI. CDR3 in amino acids: CASTFLQGDEQYF. The CDR3 DNA reads TGTGCCAGCACGTTTTTACAGGGGGACGAGCAGTACTTC.

The chain has TRBV11-2 and TRBJ1-1, with D possibly being TRBD1 (5 bases). Trimming stripped 2 bases from V and 4 bases from J, with 11 bases between. Germline values: CDR1 SGHAT, CDR2 FQNNGV. This CDR3 contains 14 residues. The CDR3: CASSLWSGSTEAFF. Written as DNA, the CDR3 is TGTGCCAGCAGCTTATGGTCAGGGAGCACTGAAGCTTTCTTT.

This chain connects TRBV7-9 to TRBJ1-1, with D unresolved. CDR1 is SEHNR, CDR2 FQNEAQ, per germline (reference sequence). This CDR3 is built from 14 residues. Trimming took 5 bases from V and 5 from J, leaving 15 bases between them. The CDR3 loop reads CASSPADSGTEAFF. CDR3 coding DNA: TGTGCCAGCAGCCCGGCAGATTCGGGGACTGAAGCTTTCTTT.

This clone showed up just a few times. This chain connects TRBV5-4 to TRBJ1-1; D remains unclear. Germline CDR1 SGHNT, CDR2 YYREEE (reference sequence). The CDR3 runs to 13 residues. The V end lost 0 bases, the J end lost 12 bases, and 15 bases lay between the germline ends. Written as DNA, the CDR3 is TGTGCCAGCAGCTTGGAACGGGGATTCGTGACTTTCTTT. Translating gives CASSLERGFVTFF. Using reference TRBV5-4 and TRBJ1-1 for the parts outside the CDR3, the full variable domain is ETGVTQSPTHLIKTRGQQVTLRCSSQSGHNTVSWYQQALGQGPQFIFQYYREEENGRGNFPPRFSGLQFPNYSSELNVNALELDDSALYLCASSLERGFVTFFGQGTRLTVV.

This clone was seen a single time. The chain couples TRBV27 to TRBJ1-1, with D unresolved. The CDR3 is 14 amino acids. CDR1 and CDR2 (germline): MNHEY, SMNVEV (reference sequence). Deletions cut 5 bases from V and 1 base from J, with 11 bases between. This CDR3 is CASSQLIGNTEAFF. CDR3 DNA sequence: TGTGCCAGCAGTCAACTAATAGGGAACACTGAAGCTTTCTTT.

The genes are TRBV6-1 and TRBJ2-3; 10 bases are shared with TRBD2. Germline V gene lookup returns CDR1 MNHNS and CDR2 SASEGT. The trim removed 1 base at V and 4 bases at J, leaving 8 bases unmatched. The CDR3 has 17 amino acids. CDR3 amino acids: CASSEGGSGGVPDTQYF. In DNA form, the CDR3 reads TGTGCCAGCAGTGAAGGAGGGAGCGGGGGGGTCCCAGATACGCAGTATTTT.

This chain connects TRBV27 to TRBJ1-1; D is unclear. The length of the CDR3 is 14 residues. Deletions cut 8 bases from V and 0 bases from J, with 13 bases between. Germline V gene sequence: CDR1 MNHEY, CDR2 SMNVEV (reference sequence). The CDR3 sequence: CASLAGYLNTEAFF. In nucleotides, the CDR3 is TGTGCCAGCCTCGCTGGGTATCTGAACACTGAAGCTTTCTTT.

The V and J genes are TRBV5-1 and TRBJ1-3; possibly TRBD1 for D (5 bases). V was clipped by 3 bases and J by 0 bases, with 13 bases between them. Germline V lookup: CDR1 SGHRS, CDR2 YFSETQ. CDR3 length: 16 residues. DNA of the CDR3: TGCGCCAGCAGCTCGACAGTGCTGGACTCTGGAAACACCATATATTTT. It encodes CASSSTVLDSGNTIYF.

This sequence joins TRBV6-5 and TRBJ1-2, with TRBD1 identical over 10 bases. CDR3 length equals 14 residues. From germline, CDR1 is MNHEY and CDR2 SVGAGI. After removal of 6 bases from V and 6 bases from J, the junction contained 7 bases not matched to a gene. Here the CDR3 reads CASRTGQGYDGYTF. The CDR3 nucleotides read TGTGCCAGCAGGACGGGACAGGGGTATGATGGCTACACCTTC.

This chain joins TRBV15 and TRBJ2-7; 10 nucleotides line up with TRBD2. With V trimmed by 5 bases and J by 7 bases, 5 bases remained unmatched. CDR3 length: 13 amino acids. Germline V gene data show CDR1 as LNHNV and CDR2 as YYDKDF (reference sequence). The CDR3 DNA reads TGTGCCACCAGCTCTAGCGGGGGAAGGGAGCAGTACTTC. Its protein product is CATSSSGGREQYF.

The chain has TRBV7-9 and TRBJ2-5, with TRBD2 matching 11 bases. Losses at the gene ends were 5 bases for V and 4 bases for J; bases not matched to a gene: 9. Germline assignment: CDR1 SEHNR and CDR2 FQNEAQ (reference sequence). The CDR3 spans 16 residues. Written as DNA, the CDR3 is TGTGCCAGCAGCCAGGGGACTAGCGGAATCTTAGAGACCCAGTACTTC. The encoded protein is CASSQGTSGILETQYF. The whole variable domain, filled in from reference TRBV7-9 and TRBJ2-5, reads DTGVSQNPRHKITKRGQNVTFRCDPISEHNRLYWYRQTLGQGPEFLTYFQNEAQLEKSRLLSDRFSAERPKGSFSTLEIQRTEQGDSAMYLCASSQGTSGILETQYFGPGTRLLVL.